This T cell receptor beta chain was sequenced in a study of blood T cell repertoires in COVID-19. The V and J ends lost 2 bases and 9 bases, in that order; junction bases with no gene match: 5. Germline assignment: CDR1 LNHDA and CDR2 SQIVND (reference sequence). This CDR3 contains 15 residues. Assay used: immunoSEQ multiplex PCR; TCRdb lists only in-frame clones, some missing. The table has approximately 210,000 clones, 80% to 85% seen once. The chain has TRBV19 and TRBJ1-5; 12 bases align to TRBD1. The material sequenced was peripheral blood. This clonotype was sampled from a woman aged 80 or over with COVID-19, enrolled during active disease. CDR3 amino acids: CASSIRGQGALPQHF. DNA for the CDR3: TGTGCCAGTAGTATAAGGGGACAGGGGGCCCTGCCCCAGCATTTT.